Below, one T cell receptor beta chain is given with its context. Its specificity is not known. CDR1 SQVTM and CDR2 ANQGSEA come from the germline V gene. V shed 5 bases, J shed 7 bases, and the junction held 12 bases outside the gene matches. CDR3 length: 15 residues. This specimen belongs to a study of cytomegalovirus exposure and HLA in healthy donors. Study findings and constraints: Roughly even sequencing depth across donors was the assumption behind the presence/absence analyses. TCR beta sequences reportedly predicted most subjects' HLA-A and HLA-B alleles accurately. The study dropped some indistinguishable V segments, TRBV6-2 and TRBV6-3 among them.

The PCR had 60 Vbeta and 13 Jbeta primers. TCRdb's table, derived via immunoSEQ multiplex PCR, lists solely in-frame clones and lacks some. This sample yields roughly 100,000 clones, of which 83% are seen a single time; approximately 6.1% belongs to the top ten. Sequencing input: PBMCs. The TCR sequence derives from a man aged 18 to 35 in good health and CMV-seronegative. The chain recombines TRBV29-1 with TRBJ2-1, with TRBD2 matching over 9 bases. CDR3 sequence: CSVSGGSLASNEQFF. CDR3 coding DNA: TGCAGCGTTAGCGGGGGGAGTCTAGCGAGTAATGAGCAGTTCTTC.